The 13 T cell receptor beta chains reported below all come from one sample, sequenced in a study of T cells after yellow fever vaccination. TCRdb reprocessed the 5' RACE reads via MiXCR and lists one record per CDR3 protein. The sample carries about 85,000 distinct CDR3 sequences, 13% recorded once. This sample comprised CD8+ T cells not binding an NS4B(214-222) dextramer, sorted from PBMCs, obtained around 3 weeks after the first yellow fever vaccination. The receptors were gathered from a man between 18 and 29 years old who received the YFV17D yellow fever vaccine.

The J gene is TRBJ2-1, the V gene TRBV5-1; 7 nucleotides line up with TRBD1. The V gene's germline CDR1 is SGHRS and CDR2 YFSETQ. Unmatched junction bases numbered 4, after V lost 0 bases and J lost 7 bases. This CDR3 has 14 residues. CDR3: CASSLDPGGNEQFF. CDR3 in DNA: TGCGCCAGCAGCTTGGACCCAGGGGGTAATGAGCAGTTCTTC. The whole variable domain, filled in from reference TRBV5-1 and TRBJ2-1, reads KAGVTQTPRYLIKTRGQQVTLSCSPISGHRSVSWYQQTPGQGLQFLFEYFSETQRNKGNFPGRFSGRQFSNSRSEMNVSTLELGDSALYLCASSLDPGGNEQFFGPGTRLTVL.

V and J are TRBV7-2 and TRBJ2-5; unclear D gene. This CDR3 has 12 amino acids. CDR1 and CDR2 (germline): SGHTA, FQGNSA. The ends were cut back, 2 bases at V and 5 bases at J, with 6 bases in the middle. As DNA, the CDR3 is TGTGCCAGCAGCTTAACCGCTGAGACCCAGTACTTC. Translation gives CASSLTAETQYF. Combining the CDR3 with reference TRBV7-2 and TRBJ2-5 gives the whole variable domain GAGVSQSPSNKVTEKGKDVELRCDPISGHTALYWYRQSLGQGLEFLIYFQGNSAPDKSGLPSDRFSAERTGGSVSTLTIQRTQQEDSAVYLCASSLTAETQYFGPGTRLLVL.

V and J are TRBV30 and TRBJ2-1; D may correspond to TRBD1 or TRBD2 (5 bases each). V was cut by 0 bases and J by 2 bases, with 11 bases left in between. There are 15 residues in the CDR3. Germline CDR1 reads GTSNPN; CDR2 reads SVGIG (reference sequence). CDR3 bases: TGTGCCTGGAGTGTACGGGGCGGAGCCTACAATGAGCAGTTCTTC. As protein: CAWSVRGGAYNEQFF.

This clonotype was detected a few times. V usage is TRBV5-6 and J usage is TRBJ2-1; D is perhaps TRBD2 (6 bases). Trimming took 2 bases from V and 5 from J, leaving 11 bases between them. Germline V gene data show CDR1 as SGHDT and CDR2 as YYEEEE. The CDR3 sequence is 14 residues long. The CDR3 DNA follows: TGTGCCAGCAGCTTTCCTAGCGTAGACAATGAGCAGTTCTTC. Its protein product is CASSFPSVDNEQFF.

J is TRBJ2-5 and V is TRBV12-3 or TRBV12-4; 7 bases align to TRBD1. J gave up 2 bases and V 7 bases, and 7 bases lay outside the gene matches. The CDR3 has 14 amino acids. The CDR3 bases are TGTGCCAGCACTAGACAGGGTAGTCAAGAGACCCAGTACTTC. Protein: CASTRQGSQETQYF.

This sequence joins TRBV12-3 or TRBV12-4 and TRBJ1-5; D is perhaps TRBD1 (5 bases). V dropped 8 bases and J dropped 4 bases, with 15 bases sitting between them. CDR3 size: 14 residues. The CDR3 loop is CASDKRGYNQPQHF. For the CDR3, the DNA is TGTGCCAGCGACAAGAGGGGTTATAATCAGCCCCAGCATTTT.

This clonotype has more than one count but fewer than ten. This chain links TRBV7-2 with TRBJ2-5; unclear D gene. V was pared by 5 bases and J by 1 base, with 17 bases between. The CDR3 spans 16 residues. From germline, CDR1 is SGHTA and CDR2 FQGNSA. Written as DNA, the CDR3 is TGTGCCAGCAGCGATCTCAGAGGACCTTCCCAAGAGACCCAGTACTTC. Translating gives CASSDLRGPSQETQYF.

This chain uses TRBV4-3 with TRBJ1-3, with D unclear. V shed 0 bases and J shed 0 bases, with 12 bases lying between them. The CDR3 spans 17 residues. CDR1 is LGHNA and CDR2 is YSLEER in the germline V gene. The CDR3 DNA follows: TGCGCCAGCAGCCAAGAACGGGAGGGCCTCTCTGGAAACACCATATATTTT. Its translation: CASSQEREGLSGNTIYF.

This chain joins TRBV6-2 or TRBV6-3 and TRBJ1-5; 9 bases agree with TRBD1. CDR1 is MNHEY, CDR2 SVGEGT, per germline. CDR3 length: 14 residues. V dropped 6 bases and J dropped 7; count of bases not matched to a gene: 7. CDR3 coding DNA: TGTGCCAGCAGCTCGGGACAGGGTCAACAGCCCCAGCATTTT. This encodes CASSSGQGQQPQHF.

This clonotype has just a few counts. The chain uses TRBV7-9 and TRBJ1-2, with TRBD1 matching over 8 bases. V shed 5 bases and J 2 bases; nucleotides not matched to a gene: 4. The CDR3 consists of 14 residues. Looked up from germline, CDR1 is SEHNR and CDR2 is FQNEAQ (reference sequence). CDR3 residues: CASSPGQENYGYTF. The DNA for the CDR3 is TGTGCCAGCAGCCCGGGACAGGAGAACTATGGCTACACCTTC.

This chain links TRBV7-8 with TRBJ2-1, with a possible D match to TRBD1 (6 bases). Between the trimmed V and J ends, which lost 2 bases and 6 bases, there was a span of 17 bases. This CDR3 spans 16 amino acids. Germline CDR1 SGHVS, CDR2 FQNEAQ. CDR3 protein: CASSLPDVGGPNEQFF. The CDR3 region has the DNA TGTGCCAGCAGCTTACCCGATGTTGGGGGCCCCAATGAGCAGTTCTTC.

Only a few counts were recorded for this clonotype. The rearrangement links TRBV7-8 to TRBJ1-1; 8 bases are shared with TRBD1. The CDR3 length is 15 residues. CDR1 is SGHVS and CDR2 is FQNEAQ in the germline V gene. The V segment lost 5 bases and the J segment 1 base; nucleotides outside the gene matches: 6. The CDR3 DNA reads as TGTGCCAGCAGCCCGTCGACAGGGGAGAACACTGAAGCTTTCTTT. This sequence encodes CASSPSTGENTEAFF.

This clonotype was counted only a few times. The chain recombines TRBV4-3 with TRBJ1-4, with D tentatively TRBD1 (6 bases). V was shortened by 8 bases and J by 7 bases, with 17 bases between the two germline ends. Germline V gene sequence: CDR1 LGHNA, CDR2 YSLEER. The CDR3 runs to 14 residues. The chain's CDR3 is CASREGQLAEKLFF. CDR3 in DNA: TGCGCCAGCCGAGAGGGACAACTCGCTGAAAAACTGTTTTTT.